This T cell receptor (beta chain) was obtained from a study of cytomegalovirus exposure and HLA in healthy donors. Researchers ran the PCR with 60 Vbeta and 13 Jbeta primers. Some clones are missing from TCRdb's copy, which holds only in-frame ones; the method was immunoSEQ multiplex PCR. The sample yields 200,000 or so clones, more than 75% seen once. Concerning this clone itself: Its antigen is currently unknown.

The CDR3 has 19 residues. V lost 3 bases, J lost 0 bases, and 14 bases stayed unmatched. CDR1 ENHRY and CDR2 SYGVKD come from the germline V gene. General study results and limits: Serostatus for CMV was the only available immune exposure information.

Sequenced material: PBMCs. This receptor was taken from a woman aged 50 to 65 in good health and CMV-seropositive. The chain recombines TRBV10-3 with TRBJ2-3, with TRBD1 identical over 8 bases. In nucleotides, the CDR3 is TGTGCCATCAGTGACCCAGGACAGGGTATACTTCTTAGCACAGATACGCAGTATTTT. Its translation is CAISDPGQGILLSTDTQYF.